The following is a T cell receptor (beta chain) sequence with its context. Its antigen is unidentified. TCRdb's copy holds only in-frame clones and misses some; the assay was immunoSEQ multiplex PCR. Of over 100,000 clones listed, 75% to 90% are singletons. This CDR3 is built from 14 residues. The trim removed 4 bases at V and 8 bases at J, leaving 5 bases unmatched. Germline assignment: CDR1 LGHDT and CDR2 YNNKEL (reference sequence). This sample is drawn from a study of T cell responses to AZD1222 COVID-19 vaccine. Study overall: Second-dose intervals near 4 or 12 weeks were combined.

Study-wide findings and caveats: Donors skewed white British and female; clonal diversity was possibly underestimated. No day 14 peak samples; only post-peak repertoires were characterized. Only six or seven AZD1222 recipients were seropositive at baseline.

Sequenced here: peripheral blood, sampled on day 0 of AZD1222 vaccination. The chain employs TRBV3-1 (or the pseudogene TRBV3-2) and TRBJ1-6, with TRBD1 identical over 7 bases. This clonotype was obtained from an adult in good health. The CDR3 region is CASSRQGVDSPLHF. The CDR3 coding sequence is TGTGCCAGCAGCCGACAGGGAGTAGATTCACCCCTCCACTTT.